One and the same sample provided the 32 T cell receptor beta chains below, sequenced in a study of early T cells in non-severe SARS-CoV-2 infection. MiXCR was run by TCRdb on the 5' RACE reads, yielding one entry per CDR3 protein. Among about 77,000 distinct CDR3 sequences listed, around a tenth were seen once. The sample was whole blood. The receptors derive from an adult who was a healthcare worker with PCR-confirmed SARS-CoV-2 infection or an uninfected control (not recorded which).

The V call is TRBV6-1, the J call TRBJ2-7; TRBD2 is a possible D gene (5 bases). CDR3 length: 12 amino acids. The germline V gene has CDR1 MNHNS and CDR2 SASEGT. Trimming shortened V by 8 bases and J by 1 base, and 9 bases separated the two germline ends. The CDR3 nucleotides are TGTGCCAGCGAGGGCCCTTCCTACGAGCAGTACTTC. Translating gives CASEGPSYEQYF.

This rearrangement joins TRBV11-2 to TRBJ2-1, with D hard to call. The CDR3 covers 14 residues. CDR1 SGHAT and CDR2 FQNNGV come from the germline V gene. V lost 0 bases and J 5 bases, leaving 8 bases between the germline ends. CDR3 DNA sequence: TGTGCCAGCAGCTTAGATCGGTGGGACAATGAGCAGTTCTTC. It yields the protein CASSLDRWDNEQFF.

The chain couples TRBV28 to TRBJ2-7; D is perhaps TRBD1 or TRBD2 (6 bases each). Germline V gives CDR1 MDHEN, CDR2 SYDVKM. The CDR3 contains 15 residues. The V end was cut by 6 bases, the J end by 3 bases, with 18 bases between. CDR3 DNA: TGTGCCAGCAGGGGAGGAGGGACAACCCTCTACGAGCAGTACTTC. Residues: CASRGGGTTLYEQYF. Variable domain in full (rest from reference TRBV28 and TRBJ2-7): DVKVTQSSRYLVKRTGEKVFLECVQDMDHENMFWYRQDPGLGLRLIYFSYDVKMKEKGDIPEGYSVSREKKERFSLILESASTNQTSMYLCASRGGGTTLYEQYFGPGTRLTVT.

Comments on this clonotype: Being one base from a much bigger clone, this may be a read error. The chain links TRBV20-1 to TRBJ1-6; 7 nucleotides match TRBD1. Germline trimming cut 5 bases from V and 0 bases from J; bases unmatched to any gene: 4. The V gene's germline CDR1 is DFQATT and CDR2 SNEGSKA (reference sequence). The CDR3 contains 15 residues. CDR3 in amino acids: CSAQTGSSYNSPLHF. DNA for the CDR3: TGCAGTGCTCAGACAGGGAGCTCCTATAATTCACCCCTCCACTTT.

The table lists this clonotype with many counts. The rearrangement links TRBV7-9 to TRBJ2-1; D gene unclear. The germline V and J ends were trimmed by 7 bases and 4 bases, with 8 bases remaining between them. CDR3 length: 12 residues. Looked up from germline, CDR1 is SEHNR and CDR2 is FQNEAQ (reference sequence). In nucleotides, the CDR3 is TGTGCCAGCACCCGTGGTTACAATGAGCAGTTCTTC. Encoded protein: CASTRGYNEQFF.

The chain is built from TRBV2 and TRBJ2-7, with D perhaps TRBD2 (5 bases). V shed 10 bases and J shed 3 bases, with 13 bases lying between them. CDR1 SNHLY and CDR2 FYNNEI come from the germline V gene. The CDR3 is 12 residues long. In nucleotides, the CDR3 is TGTGCCATTTGGGAGTACGGCTACGAGCAGTACTTC. Protein sequence: CAIWEYGYEQYF.

This clonotype was recorded at least ten times. The chain joins TRBV20-1 to TRBJ1-2, with D hard to call. The CDR3 is 13 residues long. The V gene's germline CDR1 is DFQATT and CDR2 SNEGSKA (reference sequence). V shed 3 bases and J shed 2 bases, with 10 bases lying between them. The DNA of the CDR3 is TGCAGTGCTAGTCCTGGCAGGAACTATGGCTACACCTTC. Translation gives CSASPGRNYGYTF.

This clonotype has more than one count but fewer than ten. The gene calls are TRBV4-2 and TRBJ1-3; no clear D gene. This CDR3 region has 16 residues. Germline V lookup: CDR1 LGHNA, CDR2 YNFKEQ. The V gene lost 4 bases and the J gene lost 0 bases, with 13 bases spanning the gap. CDR3 sequence: CASSRNPDISGNTIYF. DNA of the CDR3: TGTGCCAGCAGCCGCAATCCCGACATCTCTGGAAACACCATATATTTT.

This clonotype was seen repeatedly, ten times or more. In nucleotides, the CDR3 is TGTGCCAGCTCACCCCTAGGGATAAGCGGGACTTACAATGAGCAGTTCTTC. Residues: CASSPLGISGTYNEQFF. The genes are TRBV18 and TRBJ2-1, with 7 positions matching TRBD2. With V trimmed by 3 bases and J by 4 bases, 12 bases remained unmatched. The CDR3 is 17 residues long. Looked up from germline, CDR1 is KGHSH and CDR2 is LQKENI. The complete variable domain, with remaining parts taken from reference TRBV18 and TRBJ2-1, reads NAGVMQNPRHLVRRRGQEARLRCSPMKGHSHVYWYRQLPEEGLKFMVYLQKENIIDESGMPKERFSAEFPKEGPSILRIQQVVRGDSAAYFCASSPLGISGTYNEQFFGPGTRLTVL.

There are many counts of this clonotype. The chain joins TRBV6-1 to TRBJ2-3; D is uncertain. The CDR3 length is 12 residues. In germline, CDR1 is MNHNS, CDR2 SASEGT. V shed 7 bases and J shed 2 bases, with 7 bases lying between them. For the CDR3, the DNA is TGTGCCAGCAACCAAAACACAGATACGCAGTATTTT. It yields the protein CASNQNTDTQYF.

With respect to this clonotype: A much bigger clone sits one base away, suggesting this may be a read error. This CDR3 fails to terminate in the conserved phenylalanine or tryptophan, so it likely reflects a read error. The V call is TRBV7-9, the J call TRBJ1-1; D perhaps matches TRBD1 (6 bases). V gave up 4 bases and J gave up 5 bases, with 14 bases separating them. This CDR3 has 14 residues. CDR1 and CDR2 (germline): SEHNR, FQNEAQ (reference sequence). The CDR3: CASSSEQGWTEAFL. Written as DNA, the CDR3 is TGTGCCAGCAGCTCGGAACAGGGATGGACTGAAGCTTTCCTT.

This clonotype was picked up many times. The genes are TRBV7-2 and TRBJ2-5, with TRBD2 matching 9 bases. Germline trimming cut 5 bases from V and 2 bases from J; bases unmatched to any gene: 9. The CDR3 is 16 residues long. Germline values: CDR1 SGHTA, CDR2 FQGNSA. The CDR3 reads CASSPRRLAGQETQYF. DNA of the CDR3: TGTGCCAGCAGCCCGCGGCGGCTAGCGGGACAAGAGACCCAGTACTTC.

This clonotype was seen many times. The V gene is TRBV20-1, the J gene TRBJ1-2; the D is unclear. Germline-derived CDR1 and CDR2 are DFQATT and SNEGSKA (reference sequence). The CDR3 runs 11 residues. Trimming left V 0 bases short and J 8 bases short, with 7 bases between. CDR3 region: CSAREVLGYTF. DNA of the CDR3: TGCAGTGCTAGAGAGGTCTTAGGCTACACCTTC.

This clonotype turned up a few times. This sequence joins TRBV7-9 and TRBJ2-1; 7 bases agree with TRBD2. This CDR3 spans 13 amino acids. Germline CDR1 reads SEHNR; CDR2 reads FQNEAQ (reference sequence). V lost 8 bases, J lost 2 bases, and 3 bases stayed unmatched. The CDR3 is CASSLAAYNEQFF. Here the CDR3 DNA reads TGTGCCAGCTCTCTAGCGGCCTACAATGAGCAGTTCTTC.

This clonotype was counted many times. CDR3 protein: CASSSSDIVLSPANTGELFF. The CDR3 DNA is TGTGCCAGCAGCTCCTCCGATATTGTTTTATCCCCTGCGAACACCGGGGAGCTGTTTTTT. The rearrangement uses TRBV7-8 and TRBJ2-2; D call uncertain. The CDR3 is 20 amino acids. CDR1 SGHVS and CDR2 FQNEAQ come from the germline V gene. Trimming took 4 bases from V and 0 from J, leaving 24 bases between them.

The chain combines TRBV18 with TRBJ1-1, with D unresolved. The germline V and J ends were trimmed by 6 bases and 0 bases, with 8 bases remaining between them. CDR3 length: 13 amino acids. Germline CDR1 is KGHSH and CDR2 is LQKENI. The CDR3 DNA is TGTGCCAGCTCCGTCAGAATGAACACTGAAGCTTTCTTT. Encoded protein: CASSVRMNTEAFF.

The J gene is TRBJ1-5, the V gene TRBV20-1, with D unclear. Trimming stripped 2 bases from V and 0 bases from J, with 8 bases between. The CDR3 runs 14 residues. Germline CDR1 is DFQATT and CDR2 is SNEGSKA (reference sequence). This chain's CDR3 is CSARSGVSNQPQHF. The DNA of the CDR3 is TGCAGTGCTAGATCAGGCGTTAGCAATCAGCCCCAGCATTTT.

Ten or more counts support this clonotype. The rearrangement joins TRBV27 to TRBJ2-3; the D gene is possibly TRBD1 (5 bases). Between the trimmed V and J ends, which lost 6 bases and 0 bases, there was a span of 10 bases. CDR1 is MNHEY and CDR2 is SMNVEV in the germline V gene (reference sequence). The CDR3 totals 14 residues. CDR3 sequence: CASSLDRSTDTQYF. Here the CDR3 DNA reads TGTGCCAGCAGCTTAGACAGAAGCACAGATACGCAGTATTTT.

This clonotype was detected only a few times. The rearrangement joins TRBV9 to TRBJ2-3, with D unclear. CDR3 size: 13 residues. Germline-derived CDR1 and CDR2 are SGDLS and YYNGEE. The V end lost 0 bases, the J end lost 4 bases, and 6 bases lay between the germline ends. The CDR3 DNA sequence: TGTGCCAGCAGCGTAGCCAATTCAGATACGCAGTATTTT. Its protein product is CASSVANSDTQYF.

Ten or more counts support this clonotype. The rearrangement uses TRBV19 and TRBJ2-7; 8 bases are a match to TRBD1. The germline V gene encodes CDR1 LNHDA and CDR2 SQIVND (reference sequence). The CDR3 contains 15 residues. V lost 0 bases, J lost 3 bases, and 4 bases stayed unmatched. The CDR3 region has the DNA TGTGCCAGTAGTATAGACTTCGGGACAGGCTACGAGCAGTACTTC. As protein: CASSIDFGTGYEQYF.

V gene TRBV27 combines with J gene TRBJ2-4; TRBD1 matches 8 bases. Germline values: CDR1 MNHEY, CDR2 SMNVEV (reference sequence). This CDR3 contains 15 residues. V shed 5 bases and J 3 bases; nucleotides not matched to a gene: 6. As DNA, the CDR3 is TGTGCCAGCAGTCTACGGACAGGGTACAAAAACATTCAGTACTTC. Protein: CASSLRTGYKNIQYF.

The table lists this clonotype with many counts. The gene calls are TRBV10-3 and TRBJ2-3; tentative D call: TRBD1 (7 bases). Per germline, CDR1 ENHRY and CDR2 SYGVKD. The CDR3 length is 15 residues. The CDR3: CVVQEGASSTDTQYF. In DNA, the CDR3 is TGTGTAGTGCAGGAGGGGGCTTCTAGCACAGATACGCAGTATTTT.

This clonotype has ten or more counts. V and J are TRBV19 and TRBJ2-1; D uncertain. The CDR3 has 11 residues. CDR1 LNHDA and CDR2 SQIVND come from the germline V gene (reference sequence). The ends were cut back, 1 base at V and 6 bases at J, with 1 base in the middle. The CDR3 here is CASSIVNEQFF. The DNA of the CDR3 is TGTGCCAGTAGTATAGTCAATGAGCAGTTCTTC.

This clonotype has only a few counts. The chain recombines TRBV2 with TRBJ2-1; 8 bases are shared with TRBD1. Trimming at V came to 7 bases and at J to 6 bases, leaving 5 bases not matched to a gene. The CDR3 runs to 13 residues. From germline, CDR1 is SNHLY and CDR2 FYNNEI. This CDR3 is CASTQGAGNEQFF. CDR3 bases: TGTGCCAGCACCCAGGGGGCAGGCAATGAGCAGTTCTTC.

This clonotype was observed at least ten times. V gene TRBV3-1 combines with J gene TRBJ2-7; D remains ambiguous. This CDR3 spans 13 amino acids. CDR1 LGHDT and CDR2 YNNKEL come from the germline V gene (reference sequence). The ends were cut back, 3 bases at V and 2 bases at J, with 8 bases in the middle. In nucleotides, the CDR3 is TGTGCCAGCAGCCAGCCGGCTACCTACGAGCAGTACTTC. Protein product: CASSQPATYEQYF.

The chain recombines TRBV15 with TRBJ1-5, with 7 bases fitting TRBD1. Trimming at V came to 3 bases and at J to 5 bases, leaving 7 bases not matched to a gene. The CDR3 is made up of 15 amino acids. CDR1 is LNHNV and CDR2 is YYDKDF in the germline V gene (reference sequence). DNA of the CDR3: TGTGCCACCAGCAGGAGACAGGGAGAGGATCAGCCCCAGCATTTT. Amino acids: CATSRRQGEDQPQHF.

This clonotype was detected many times. The chain couples TRBV6-6 to TRBJ1-5, with D hard to call. Germline V lookup: CDR1 MNHNY, CDR2 SVGAGI (reference sequence). The CDR3 contains 14 residues. The V gene lost 4 bases and the J gene lost 3 bases, with 10 bases spanning the gap. The CDR3 spells CASSLSRDNQPQHF. CDR3 nucleotides: TGTGCCAGCAGTTTATCTCGAGACAATCAGCCCCAGCATTTT.

CDR3 nucleotides: TGTGCCAGCAGCGTAGCTGGGGAGAGTTCACCCCTCCACTTT. As protein: CASSVAGESSPLHF. The chain carries TRBV9 and TRBJ1-6; no firm D call. Germline V gives CDR1 SGDLS, CDR2 YYNGEE. This CDR3 is built from 14 residues. Trimming shortened V by 0 bases and J by 9 bases, and 10 bases separated the two germline ends.

This chain joins TRBV3-1 and TRBJ2-3; no reliable D call. Trimming removed 1 base at V and 7 bases at J, with 12 bases between. The CDR3 totals 14 residues. Germline V lookup: CDR1 LGHDT, CDR2 YNNKEL (reference sequence). CDR3 sequence (DNA): TGTGCCAGCAGCCAAGTCAGGACGTCGCATACGCAGTATTTT. Its protein product is CASSQVRTSHTQYF.

The chain has TRBV28 and TRBJ2-7; 8 bases agree with TRBD1. V gave up 5 bases and J gave up 6 bases; unmatched junction bases: 9. The CDR3 consists of 14 residues. Per the germline V gene, CDR1 is MDHEN and CDR2 is SYDVKM. The CDR3: CASSTVTGAVEQYF. The CDR3 coding sequence is TGTGCCAGCAGTACAGTGACAGGGGCAGTCGAGCAGTACTTC.

This clonotype has at least ten counts. The V gene is TRBV7-9, the J gene TRBJ1-1; TRBD1 matches at 8 bases. The CDR3 extends over 12 amino acids. Germline V CDR1 and CDR2: SEHNR, FQNEAQ (reference sequence). Trimming cost V 3 bases and J 7 bases; bases outside gene matches: 1. The DNA for the CDR3 is TGTGCCAGCAGCTTGACAGGGGATGAAGCTTTCTTT. Its translation: CASSLTGDEAFF.

This clonotype was observed at least ten times. The chain is built from TRBV13 and TRBJ2-2, with D possibly being TRBD2 (5 bases). Looked up from germline, CDR1 is PRHDT and CDR2 is FYEKMQ (reference sequence). The V end lost 2 bases, the J end lost 6 bases, and 10 bases lay between the germline ends. The CDR3 is 14 amino acids. The CDR3 DNA reads TGTGCCAGCAGCTTAATTTGGGAGTCCGGGGAGCTGTTTTTT. It specifies CASSLIWESGELFF. Looking up the rest from reference TRBV13 and TRBJ2-2 gives the full variable domain: AAGVIQSPRHLIKEKRETATLKCYPIPRHDTVYWYQQGPGQDPQFLISFYEKMQSDKGSIPDRFSAQQFSDYHSELNMSSLELGDSALYFCASSLIWESGELFFGEGSRLTVL.